A single sample is the source of the 29 T cell receptor beta chains below, sequenced in a study of blood T cell repertoires in COVID-19. Profiling relied on immunoSEQ multiplex PCR, and the TCRdb table lists in-frame clones only, not all of them. The data hold under 75,000 clones, with around four fifths observed a single time. Material: peripheral blood. The source of these receptors is an older woman with acute or convalescent COVID-19.

This clone appeared a few times. The chain uses TRBV5-5 and TRBJ1-5, with a tentative D call TRBD1 (5 bases). The length of the CDR3 is 14 residues. Germline loops: CDR1 SGHKS, CDR2 YYEKEE (reference sequence). Deletions cut 0 bases from V and 2 bases from J, with 6 bases between. The CDR3 DNA sequence: TGTGCCAGCAGCTTGGTAGGGGGCAATCAGCCCCAGCATTTT. The encoded protein is CASSLVGGNQPQHF.

This clone was found once. V and J are TRBV18 and TRBJ2-7, with D possibly being TRBD1 (6 bases). CDR3 length equals 16 residues. V was cut by 1 base and J by 4 bases, with 17 bases left in between. In germline, CDR1 is KGHSH, CDR2 LQKENI. CDR3 loop: CASSPQVQGKPYEQYF. In DNA form, the CDR3 reads TGTGCCAGCTCACCACAGGTCCAGGGGAAGCCTTACGAGCAGTACTTC.

In this sample, this clone turned up a few times. This could be a read error, since a much larger clone is one nucleotide away. This sample includes further DNA sequences coding for the same CDR3. The J gene is TRBJ2-2, the V gene TRBV25-1; no definite D call. V lost 3 bases and J lost 1, with 3 bases in between. Germline values: CDR1 MGHDK, CDR2 SYGVNS. This CDR3 is 13 amino acids long. CDR3 sequence reads: CASSDRNTGELFF. CDR3 DNA: TGTGCCAGCAGTGACAGGAACACCGGGGAGCTGTTTTTT.

This clone has just a few counts. V gene TRBV29-1 combines with J gene TRBJ1-5; D unresolved. V was trimmed by 7 bases and J by 5 bases, leaving 15 bases between them. The CDR3 spans 13 residues. CDR1 is SQVTM and CDR2 is ANQGSEA in the germline V gene. For the CDR3, the DNA is TGCAGCGCCTCTCAACAGCGGGATCAGCCCCAGCATTTT. Protein product: CSASQQRDQPQHF.

This chain joins TRBV7-9 and TRBJ1-4; D ambiguous. CDR1 SEHNR and CDR2 FQNEAQ come from the germline V gene (reference sequence). CDR3 length equals 13 residues. Trimming left V 1 base short and J 7 bases short, with 7 bases between. The CDR3 spells CASSLGGSEKLFF. As DNA, the CDR3 is TGTGCCAGCAGCTTAGGCGGGAGTGAAAAACTGTTTTTT.

V is TRBV2 and J is TRBJ1-2, with 8 positions matching TRBD1. J was trimmed by 6 bases and V by 5 bases; bases with no gene match: 5. Germline-derived CDR1 and CDR2 are SNHLY and FYNNEI. The CDR3 loop spans 13 amino acids. The chain's CDR3 is CASSIGQGDGYTF. CDR3 bases: TGTGCCAGCAGTATCGGACAGGGCGATGGCTACACCTTC.

V usage is TRBV7-2 and J usage is TRBJ2-7; TRBD2 matches at 8 bases. Germline CDR1 and CDR2: SGHTA and FQGNSA. CDR3 size: 15 residues. Trimming at V came to 2 bases and at J to 5 bases, leaving 8 bases not matched to a gene. As DNA, the CDR3 is TGTGCCAGCAGCTTAAGCGGGGGTATGATCAACGAGCAGTACTTC. It encodes CASSLSGGMINEQYF.

This clone was found once. The chain recombines TRBV2 with TRBJ1-6; 7 bases fit TRBD1. Germline CDR1 SNHLY, CDR2 FYNNEI. J lost 8 bases, V lost 5 bases, and 9 bases had no gene match. The CDR3 runs to 15 residues. Written as DNA, the CDR3 is TGTGCCAGCAGTAAGACAGGGAACTTGGATTCACCCCTCCACTTT. This sequence encodes CASSKTGNLDSPLHF.

The chain links TRBV6-5 to TRBJ2-1; a possible D gene is TRBD1 (5 bases). The CDR3 consists of 14 residues. Germline V gives CDR1 MNHEY, CDR2 SVGAGI. Between the trimmed V and J ends, which lost 6 bases and 5 bases, there was a span of 14 bases. Written as DNA, the CDR3 is TGTGCCAGCAGCGAGCTGGGGCCACACAATGAGCAGTTCTTC. It encodes CASSELGPHNEQFF.

This chain joins TRBV5-4 and TRBJ2-5; perhaps TRBD1 as D (5 bases). From germline, CDR1 is SGHNT and CDR2 YYREEE (reference sequence). V shed 4 bases and J shed 1 base, with 8 bases lying between them. The length of the CDR3 is 13 residues. The DNA of the CDR3 is TGTGCCAGCAGCCGGACACCCCAAGAGACCCAGTACTTC. This gives the protein CASSRTPQETQYF.

This chain links TRBV6-5 with TRBJ2-5, with TRBD2 matching 14 bases. V dropped 6 bases and J dropped 1; count of bases not matched to a gene: 1. In germline, CDR1 is MNHEY, CDR2 SVGAGI. CDR3 size: 15 residues. The CDR3 bases are TGTGCCAGCAGGGGGACTAGCGGGGGCCAAGAGACCCAGTACTTC. Translation: CASRGTSGGQETQYF.

This clone has only a few counts. V gene TRBV3-1 (or the pseudogene TRBV3-2) combines with J gene TRBJ1-4; a possible D gene is TRBD1 (5 bases). Trimming shortened V by 4 bases and J by 8 bases, and 14 bases separated the two germline ends. Germline CDR1 is LGHDT and CDR2 is YNNKEL (reference sequence). The CDR3 has 14 residues. CDR3 sequence reads: CASSLGYSGEKLFF. The CDR3 DNA reads as TGTGCCAGCAGCCTAGGATATTCAGGGGAAAAACTGTTTTTT.

The rearrangement uses TRBV5-6 and TRBJ2-7, with TRBD1 matching over 11 bases. Germline V gene data show CDR1 as SGHDT and CDR2 as YYEEEE. The CDR3 contains 14 residues. V gave up 4 bases and J gave up 6 bases; unmatched junction bases: 6. The CDR3 DNA reads TGTGCCAGCAGCACACCGGGACAGGGGGTCGAGCAGTACTTC. This sequence encodes CASSTPGQGVEQYF.

J is TRBJ1-2 and V is TRBV3-1 (or the pseudogene TRBV3-2); D may be TRBD1 (6 bases). V was cut by 4 bases and J by 3 bases, with 6 bases left in between. In germline, CDR1 is LGHDT, CDR2 YNNKEL (reference sequence). There are 12 residues in the CDR3. CDR3: CASSRTDYGYTF. CDR3 DNA sequence: TGTGCCAGCAGCCGGACAGACTATGGCTACACCTTC.

The gene calls are TRBV7-3 and TRBJ2-3; a possible D gene is TRBD1 (5 bases). V was pared by 2 bases and J by 1 base, with 10 bases between. CDR3 length: 15 residues. Per germline, CDR1 SGHTA and CDR2 FQGTGA. The CDR3 reads CASSLLGVRTDTQYF. The CDR3 DNA reads as TGTGCCAGCAGCTTATTAGGGGTCCGCACAGATACGCAGTATTTT.

V and J are TRBV6-5 and TRBJ2-1, with TRBD2 matching 10 bases. This CDR3 is 14 amino acids long. Trimming removed 5 bases from V and 6 bases from J; junction bases left unmatched: 4. CDR1 and CDR2 from the germline V gene are MNHEY and SVGAGI. The CDR3 DNA sequence: TGTGCCAGCAGTCCTAGCGGGGGACTCAATGAGCAGTTCTTC. Protein product: CASSPSGGLNEQFF.

In this sample, this clone turned up a few times. The rearrangement joins TRBV2 to TRBJ1-2, with D tentatively TRBD1 (6 bases). The CDR3 runs to 14 residues. Germline loops: CDR1 SNHLY, CDR2 FYNNEI. V lost 5 bases and J 4 bases, leaving 14 bases between the germline ends. CDR3 in amino acids: CASSPGQSPYGYTF. CDR3 coding DNA: TGTGCCAGCAGTCCCGGACAGTCCCCCTATGGCTACACCTTC. Variable domain in full (rest from reference TRBV2 and TRBJ1-2): EPEVTQTPSHQVTQMGQEVILRCVPISNHLYFYWYRQILGQKVEFLVSFYNNEISEKSEIFDDQFSVERPDGSNFTLKIRSTKLEDSAMYFCASSPGQSPYGYTFGSGTRLTVV.

This clone was recorded only once. The chain uses TRBV28 and TRBJ1-2; D may be TRBD1 (5 bases). Trimming took 2 bases from V and 3 from J, leaving 7 bases between them. Germline lookup yields CDR1 MDHEN and CDR2 SYDVKM. The CDR3 extends over 13 amino acids. CDR3 in amino acids: CASSLGGDYGYTF. As DNA, the CDR3 is TGTGCCAGCAGTTTAGGGGGGGACTATGGCTACACCTTC.

This clone was seen a handful of times. The chain recombines TRBV7-9 with TRBJ2-1; no clear D gene. CDR3 length: 13 amino acids. The germline CDR1 and CDR2 sequences are SEHNR and FQNEAQ (reference sequence). The V and J ends lost 2 bases and 6 bases respectively, with 8 bases between them. CDR3 sequence: CASSLTLGNEQFF. CDR3 DNA: TGTGCCAGCAGCTTAACTCTAGGCAATGAGCAGTTCTTC.

The V call is TRBV27, the J call TRBJ1-1; D is uncertain. The V end lost 3 bases, the J end lost 5 bases, and 16 bases lay between the germline ends. The length of the CDR3 is 15 residues. Germline CDR1 reads MNHEY; CDR2 reads SMNVEV (reference sequence). Here the CDR3 reads CASSFLASGETEAFF. DNA for the CDR3: TGTGCCAGCAGTTTCCTCGCTAGTGGAGAAACTGAAGCTTTCTTT.

The sample holds a few counts of this clone. The rearrangement uses TRBV5-1 and TRBJ2-5, with D tentatively TRBD2 (6 bases). Looked up from germline, CDR1 is SGHRS and CDR2 is YFSETQ. The CDR3 covers 15 residues. V shed 4 bases and J shed 3 bases, with 16 bases lying between them. CDR3 sequence reads: CASSGVGTAKETQYF. The CDR3 region has the DNA TGCGCCAGCAGCGGGGTCGGGACTGCCAAAGAGACCCAGTACTTC.

A few counts support this clone. The chain has TRBV6-6 and TRBJ1-3; D is perhaps TRBD1 (5 bases). The CDR3 runs 14 residues. Germline lookup yields CDR1 MNHNY and CDR2 SVGAGI (reference sequence). Trimming pared 5 bases from V and 3 bases from J, leaving 11 bases between. CDR3 loop: CASSTGGSGNTIYF. DNA of the CDR3: TGTGCCAGCAGTACCGGGGGTAGTGGAAACACCATATATTTT.

A note on this clone: At the DNA level, this CDR3 is encoded by other sequences in the same sample as well. The chain has TRBV6-5 and TRBJ1-2; D possibly corresponds to TRBD1 (5 bases). The germline CDR1 and CDR2 sequences are MNHEY and SVGAGI. The CDR3 has 14 amino acids. Trimming removed 2 bases at V and 1 base at J, with 8 bases between. The CDR3 DNA reads as TGTGCCAGCAGTTACAGTCAGGGTAACTATGGCTACACCTTC. Its translation is CASSYSQGNYGYTF.

V and J are TRBV19 and TRBJ1-1; 10 bases line up with TRBD1. The CDR3 spans 19 residues. The germline V gene has CDR1 LNHDA and CDR2 SQIVND (reference sequence). V trimming: 3 bases; J trimming: 3 bases; junction bases outside the gene matches: 16. In DNA, the CDR3 is TGTGCCAGTAGTATTCCACCCCGGGACAGGGGTGAGAGGCACACTGAAGCTTTCTTT. Amino acid sequence: CASSIPPRDRGERHTEAFF.

V and J are TRBV3-1 (or the pseudogene TRBV3-2) and TRBJ1-4, with 7 bases identical to TRBD1. From germline, CDR1 is LGHDT and CDR2 YNNKEL (reference sequence). The V and J ends lost 5 bases and 2 bases, in that order; junction bases with no gene match: 8. There are 16 residues in the CDR3. The CDR3 nucleotides read TGTGCCAGCAGCAATCCCGAGGGGGCCACTAATGAAAAACTGTTTTTT. Its protein product is CASSNPEGATNEKLFF.

The chain employs TRBV10-3 and TRBJ1-3; TRBD1 matches 8 bases. Germline V CDR1 and CDR2: ENHRY, SYGVKD. The CDR3 runs to 17 residues. V shed 0 bases, J shed 4 bases, and the junction held 8 bases outside the gene matches. The CDR3 spells CAISESMAGGSGNTIYF. CDR3 DNA sequence: TGTGCCATCAGTGAGTCGATGGCAGGGGGCTCAGGAAACACCATATATTTT.

The chain links TRBV23-1 to TRBJ1-3; no clear D gene. TRBV23-1 is an open reading frame whose function is uncertain. The CDR3 runs to 15 residues. V lost 4 bases to trimming and J lost 4 bases, with 14 bases between them. The CDR3, as DNA: TGCGCCAGCAGTCTGAGGCCGTCTCCGGGAAACACCATATATTTT. As protein: CASSLRPSPGNTIYF.

The chain employs TRBV3-1 (or the pseudogene TRBV3-2) and TRBJ2-3; D is unresolved. The CDR3 runs 11 residues. Between the trimmed V and J ends, which lost 3 bases and 6 bases, there was a span of 4 bases. Germline loops: CDR1 LGHDT, CDR2 YNNKEL (reference sequence). CDR3 coding DNA: TGTGCCAGCAGCCAGCGGGATACGCAGTATTTT. Its translation: CASSQRDTQYF.

The chain joins TRBV11-3 to TRBJ1-2; TRBD1 matches at 12 bases. The CDR3 consists of 17 residues. Germline CDR1 reads SGHNT; CDR2 reads YENEEA. The trim removed 4 bases at V and 5 bases at J, leaving 11 bases unmatched. The CDR3 reads CASSSIPGTGGPYGYTF. CDR3 sequence (DNA): TGTGCCAGCAGCTCCATCCCCGGGACAGGGGGCCCTTATGGCTACACCTTC. The full variable domain, completed using reference TRBV11-3 and TRBJ1-2, is EAGVVQSPRYKIIEKKQPVAFWCNPISGHNTLYWYLQNLGQGPELLIRYENEEAVDDSQLPKDRFSAERLKGVDSTLKIQPAELGDSAVYLCASSSIPGTGGPYGYTFGSGTRLTVV.